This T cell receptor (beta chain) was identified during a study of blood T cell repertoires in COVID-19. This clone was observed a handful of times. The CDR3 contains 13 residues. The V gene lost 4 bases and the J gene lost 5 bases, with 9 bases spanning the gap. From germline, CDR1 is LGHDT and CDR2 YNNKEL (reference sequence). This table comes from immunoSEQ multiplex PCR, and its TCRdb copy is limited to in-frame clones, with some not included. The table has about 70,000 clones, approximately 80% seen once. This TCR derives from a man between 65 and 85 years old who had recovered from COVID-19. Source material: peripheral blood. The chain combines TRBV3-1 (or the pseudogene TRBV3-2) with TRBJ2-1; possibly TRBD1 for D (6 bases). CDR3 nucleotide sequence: TGTGCCAGCAGCCGGGACATGAACAATGAGCAGTTCTTC. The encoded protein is CASSRDMNNEQFF.